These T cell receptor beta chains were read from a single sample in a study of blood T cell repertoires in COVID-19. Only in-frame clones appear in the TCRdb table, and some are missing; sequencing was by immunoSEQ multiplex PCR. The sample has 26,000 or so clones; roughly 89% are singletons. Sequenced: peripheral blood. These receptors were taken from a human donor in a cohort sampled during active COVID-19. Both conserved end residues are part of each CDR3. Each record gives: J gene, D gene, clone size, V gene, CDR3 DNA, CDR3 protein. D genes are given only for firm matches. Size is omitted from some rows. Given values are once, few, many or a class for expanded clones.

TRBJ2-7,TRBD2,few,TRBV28,TGTGCCAGCACTCAGGCGGGGGACTCCTACGAGCAGTACTTC,CASTQAGDSYEQYF
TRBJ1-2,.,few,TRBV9,TGTGCCAGCAGCGTAGAGGGGGGGGCTGGCTACACCTTC,CASSVEGGAGYTF
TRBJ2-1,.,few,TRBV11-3,TGTGCCAGCAGCTTACTCCGGGACTCCAATGAGCAGTTCTTC,CASSLLRDSNEQFF
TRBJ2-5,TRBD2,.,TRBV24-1,TGTGCCACCAGTTCTTGGCGGGAGAGACAAGAGACCCAGTACTTC,CATSSWRERQETQYF
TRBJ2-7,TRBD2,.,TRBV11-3,TGTGCCAGCAGCTCCCGACTAGCGGGAGGAGCCTACGAGCAGTACTTC,CASSSRLAGGAYEQYF
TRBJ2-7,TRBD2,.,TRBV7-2,TGTGCCAGCAGCTTAGGTCCTAGCGGGAGCTACGAGCAGTACTTC,CASSLGPSGSYEQYF
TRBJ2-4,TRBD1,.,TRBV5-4,TGTGCCAGCAGCTCGGGGACAGGCGGGGACATTCAGTACTTC,CASSSGTGGDIQYF
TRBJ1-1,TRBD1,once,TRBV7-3,TGTGCCAGCAGCGCCTCCTCCGGGACAGGGACGTCTTTCTTT,CASSASSGTGTSFF
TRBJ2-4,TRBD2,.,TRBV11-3,TGTGCCAGCAGCGCCGGGGGGGTAGCAGACATCAACATTCAGTACTTC,CASSAGGVADINIQYF
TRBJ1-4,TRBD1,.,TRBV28,TGTGCCAGCAACACCGGACAGGGCAAATCTTACCATAATGAAAAACTGTTTTTT,CASNTGQGKSYHNEKLFF
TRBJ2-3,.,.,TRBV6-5,TGTGCCAGCAGTTACTCTGGCGGGAATGTGGGAGATACGCAGTATTTT,CASSYSGGNVGDTQYF
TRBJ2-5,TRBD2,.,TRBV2,TGTGCCAGCAGCGGACTAGCGGACATTCAAGAGACCCAGTACTTC,CASSGLADIQETQYF
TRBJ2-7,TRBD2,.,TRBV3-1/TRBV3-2,TGTGCCAGCAGCCTGGGACTAGCCTACGAGCAGTACTTC,CASSLGLAYEQYF
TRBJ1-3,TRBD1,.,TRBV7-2,TGTGCCAGCAGCCCCGGGACAGACGGTTCCGGAAACACCATATATTTT,CASSPGTDGSGNTIYF
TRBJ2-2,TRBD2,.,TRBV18,TGTGCCAGCTCACCATCTGAGCTAGCGGCCACCGGGGAGCTGTTTTTT,CASSPSELAATGELFF
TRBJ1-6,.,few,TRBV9,TGTGCCAGCAGCGTAGAGGTGGGGGGTAATTCACCCCTCCACTTT,CASSVEVGGNSPLHF
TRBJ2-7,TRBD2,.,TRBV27,TGTGCCAGCAGAGGTAGCGGGAGGGTCCGCGAGCAGTACTTC,CASRGSGRVREQYF
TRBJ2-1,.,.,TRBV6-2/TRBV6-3,TGTGCCAGCAGTTACTGGCAGGGGGGAAATGAGCAGTTCTTC,CASSYWQGGNEQFF
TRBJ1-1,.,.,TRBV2,TGTGCCAGCACCGCAGATAACACTGAAGCTTTCTTT,CASTADNTEAFF
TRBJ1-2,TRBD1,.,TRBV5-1,TGCGCCAGCAGCCTTGGGACAGGGGGCTATGGCTACACCTTC,CASSLGTGGYGYTF
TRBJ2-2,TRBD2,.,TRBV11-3,TGTGCCAGCAGCGGCGGGGGGGCGAACACCGGGGAGCTGTTTTTT,CASSGGGANTGELFF
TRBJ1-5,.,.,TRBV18,TGTGCCAGCTCACCACTACAGGGTCCAGGGCAGCCCCAGCATTTT,CASSPLQGPGQPQHF
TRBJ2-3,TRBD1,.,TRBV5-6,TGTGCCAGCAGCTTGGGGGGACAGGGTTTAGATACGCAGTATTTT,CASSLGGQGLDTQYF
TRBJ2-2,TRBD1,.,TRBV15,TGTGCCACCAGCATACAGGGGAGCACCGGGGAGCTGTTTTTT,CATSIQGSTGELFF
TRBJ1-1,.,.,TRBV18,TGTGCCAGCTCACAACACCACCAGAACACTGAAGCTTTCTTT,CASSQHHQNTEAFF
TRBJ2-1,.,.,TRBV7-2,TGTGCCAGCTCGGGGGCGGGAGCCTACAATGAGCAGTTCTTC,CASSGAGAYNEQFF
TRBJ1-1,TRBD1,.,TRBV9,TGTGCCAGCAGCGATGGGGGGACAGCCACTGAAGCTTTCTTT,CASSDGGTATEAFF
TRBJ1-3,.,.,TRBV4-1,TGCGCCAGCAGCCAAGATGAAGCGGCTTACTCTGGAAACACCATATATTTT,CASSQDEAAYSGNTIYF
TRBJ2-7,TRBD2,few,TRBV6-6,TGTGCCAGCAGGATGAGCGGGAGTAAGTACGAGCAGTACTTC,CASRMSGSKYEQYF
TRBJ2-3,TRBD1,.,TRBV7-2,TGTGCCAGCAGCTTATATTTCACAGGGGGAGGCCCCACAGATACGCAGTATTTT,CASSLYFTGGGPTDTQYF
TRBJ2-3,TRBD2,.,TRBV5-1,TGCGCCAGCACCCTGGGACTAGCAACAAGCACAGATACGCAGTATTTT,CASTLGLATSTDTQYF
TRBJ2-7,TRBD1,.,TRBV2,TGTGCGGACAGGGGAGACAGGGGGCCGGGCGAGCAGTACTTC,CADRGDRGPGEQYF
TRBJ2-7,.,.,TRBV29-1,TGCAGCGTTCAGACTCCAGGGTACGAGCAGTACTTC,CSVQTPGYEQYF